These T cell receptor beta chains were read from a single sample in a study of T cell repertoires in cytomegalovirus infection. Using its own MiXCR run on the reads, TCRdb lists one record per CDR3 protein. Altogether some 940,000 distinct CDR3 sequences are present, roughly 30% being singletons, with the ten largest covering around an eighth. Antigens of these TCRs are unknown. The material sequenced was cultured CD8+ T cells from PBMCs, taken from culture after CMV antigen stimulation. The receptors derive from a human donor in good health (CMV status not recorded). Some clones in this sample may be carry-over from other donors' samples. Each CDR3 is given with its conserved first and last residue. Each record gives: V gene, clone size, D gene, J gene, CDR3 DNA, CDR3 protein. The D gene is left open where the match is weak. Not every row has a clone size; where given, it reads once, few, many or a size class.

v_call: TRBV11-2
clone_size: NA
d_call: TRBD1
j_call: TRBJ1-2
cdr3_nt: TGTGCCAGCAGCCTAAACTGGGGACAGGGGACTGAGAACTATGGCTACACCTTC
cdr3_aa: CASSLNWGQGTENYGYTF

v_call: TRBV6-2/TRBV6-3
clone_size: few
d_call: NA
j_call: TRBJ2-6
cdr3_nt: TGTGCCAGCAGTTCCCCGGGGAGACAGGCCACCTCTGGGGCCAACGTCCTGACTTTC
cdr3_aa: CASSSPGRQATSGANVLTF

v_call: TRBV19
clone_size: NA
d_call: TRBD1
j_call: TRBJ1-5
cdr3_nt: TGTGCCAGCCTCCAACAGGGGTTTATGGGTCAGCCCCAGCATTTT
cdr3_aa: CASLQQGFMGQPQHF

v_call: TRBV7-2
clone_size: NA
d_call: NA
j_call: TRBJ2-7
cdr3_nt: TGTGCCAGCAGCTTAGCTGGAGGGGCGGGGGAGCAGTACTTC
cdr3_aa: CASSLAGGAGEQYF

v_call: TRBV6-5
clone_size: NA
d_call: NA
j_call: TRBJ1-2
cdr3_nt: TGTGCCAGCAGTTACAACGAAGGAAATCCTCTTGGCTACACCTTC
cdr3_aa: CASSYNEGNPLGYTF

v_call: TRBV27
clone_size: NA
d_call: NA
j_call: TRBJ2-7
cdr3_nt: TGTGCCAGCAGCATCAGCGTGTACGAGCAGTACTTC
cdr3_aa: CASSISVYEQYF

v_call: TRBV6-1
clone_size: few
d_call: TRBD2
j_call: TRBJ2-5
cdr3_nt: TGTGCCAGCAGTGATGAAGGCGGGGGGGCCGAGACCCAGTACTTC
cdr3_aa: CASSDEGGGAETQYF

v_call: TRBV5-1
clone_size: once
d_call: NA
j_call: TRBJ2-7
cdr3_nt: TGCGCCAGCAGTACGAGACTGGGTCCCTACGAGCAGTACTTC
cdr3_aa: CASSTRLGPYEQYF

v_call: TRBV7-2
clone_size: many
d_call: NA
j_call: TRBJ1-6
cdr3_nt: TGTGCCAGCAGCTCGTTTCATTCAGGAAGCTCCTATAATTCACCCCTCCACTTT
cdr3_aa: CASSSFHSGSSYNSPLHF

v_call: TRBV28
clone_size: NA
d_call: TRBD1
j_call: TRBJ1-5
cdr3_nt: TGTGCCAGCAGCCCTACAGGGGCTCAGCCCCAGCATTTT
cdr3_aa: CASSPTGAQPQHF

v_call: TRBV28
clone_size: few
d_call: NA
j_call: TRBJ1-2
cdr3_nt: TGTGCCAGCAGGAGCACAGTTTCCCGCTATGGCTACACCTTC
cdr3_aa: CASRSTVSRYGYTF

v_call: TRBV2
clone_size: NA
d_call: TRBD1
j_call: TRBJ1-2
cdr3_nt: TGTGCCTTGGACAGGGCTCGTGGTTCCTACGGCTACACCTTC
cdr3_aa: CALDRARGSYGYTF

v_call: TRBV15
clone_size: NA
d_call: TRBD1
j_call: TRBJ1-6
cdr3_nt: TGTGCCACCAGCAGAGCCGGGACAGATAATTCACCCCTCCACTTT
cdr3_aa: CATSRAGTDNSPLHF

v_call: TRBV6-6
clone_size: NA
d_call: NA
j_call: TRBJ1-3
cdr3_nt: TGTGCCAGCAGTTTCCGACAGGCTTACTCTGGAAACACCATATATTTT
cdr3_aa: CASSFRQAYSGNTIYF

v_call: TRBV12-3/TRBV12-4
clone_size: NA
d_call: TRBD2
j_call: TRBJ2-3
cdr3_nt: TGTGCCAGCATTTTCTTTAGCGGGGGGGGCACAGATACGCAGTATTTT
cdr3_aa: CASIFFSGGGTDTQYF

v_call: TRBV7-8
clone_size: many
d_call: TRBD1
j_call: TRBJ1-5
cdr3_nt: TGTGCCAGCAGCTTATACAGGGGGTCTTATCAGCCCCAGCATTTT
cdr3_aa: CASSLYRGSYQPQHF

v_call: TRBV7-9
clone_size: NA
d_call: NA
j_call: TRBJ2-3
cdr3_nt: TGTGCCAGCAGCTCCGTCGGGGAAGATACGCAGTATTTT
cdr3_aa: CASSSVGEDTQYF

v_call: TRBV19
clone_size: few
d_call: TRBD2
j_call: TRBJ2-3
cdr3_nt: TGTGCCAGTAGTATGGGGACTAGCGGGGGGCCCACAGATACGCAGTATTTT
cdr3_aa: CASSMGTSGGPTDTQYF

v_call: TRBV7-4
clone_size: NA
d_call: TRBD1
j_call: TRBJ2-3
cdr3_nt: TGTGCCGGCGGACGGACAGGCTGGATCCCAGATACGCAGTATTTT
cdr3_aa: CAGGRTGWIPDTQYF

v_call: TRBV7-9
clone_size: few
d_call: NA
j_call: TRBJ1-4
cdr3_nt: TGTGCCAGCAGCCAACCCACGCGGGCACCTAATGAAAAACTGTTTTTT
cdr3_aa: CASSQPTRAPNEKLFF

v_call: TRBV4-1
clone_size: few
d_call: NA
j_call: TRBJ2-1
cdr3_nt: TGCGCCAGCAGCCAAGGCAGTGAGGAGCAGTTCTTC
cdr3_aa: CASSQGSEEQFF

v_call: TRBV5-4
clone_size: few
d_call: NA
j_call: TRBJ2-7
cdr3_nt: TGTGCCAGCAGCCCGCCCCGGGGACAAATGGGCGAGCAGTACTTC
cdr3_aa: CASSPPRGQMGEQYF

v_call: TRBV28
clone_size: NA
d_call: NA
j_call: TRBJ2-1
cdr3_nt: TGTGCCAGCAGTTTTGGGTGGTACAATGAGCAGTTCTTC
cdr3_aa: CASSFGWYNEQFF

v_call: TRBV7-8
clone_size: many
d_call: NA
j_call: TRBJ2-5
cdr3_nt: TGTGCCAGCAGTTTCCTGGGGCTAGAGACCCAGTACTTC
cdr3_aa: CASSFLGLETQYF

v_call: TRBV12-3/TRBV12-4
clone_size: NA
d_call: TRBD1
j_call: TRBJ1-2
cdr3_nt: TGTGCCAGCAGTGGGTGGGACAGGACTTCGACCTATGGCTACACCTTC
cdr3_aa: CASSGWDRTSTYGYTF

v_call: TRBV7-1
clone_size: NA
d_call: TRBD2
j_call: TRBJ2-1
cdr3_nt: TGTGCCAGCAGCTATCCCGGGGGGGGCTACAATGAGCAGTTCTTC
cdr3_aa: CASSYPGGGYNEQFF

v_call: TRBV9
clone_size: few
d_call: NA
j_call: TRBJ2-5
cdr3_nt: TGTGCCAGCAGCGCTCACACCGGGGCTGGAGAGACCCAGTACTTC
cdr3_aa: CASSAHTGAGETQYF

v_call: TRBV6-6
clone_size: NA
d_call: NA
j_call: TRBJ2-7
cdr3_nt: TGTGCCAGCAGTTACTCGAATTCGGGGAATGGCTACGAGCAGTACTTC
cdr3_aa: CASSYSNSGNGYEQYF

v_call: TRBV2
clone_size: few
d_call: NA
j_call: TRBJ2-1
cdr3_nt: TGTGCCAGCAGTGAAAGAGGGGGGCCATACAATGAGCAGTTCTTC
cdr3_aa: CASSERGGPYNEQFF

v_call: TRBV27
clone_size: few
d_call: NA
j_call: TRBJ1-1
cdr3_nt: TGTGCCAGCAGTTTATCCGAGTGGGCTGAAGCTTTCTTT
cdr3_aa: CASSLSEWAEAFF

v_call: TRBV7-6
clone_size: NA
d_call: NA
j_call: TRBJ2-2
cdr3_nt: TGTGCCAGCAGCGGGGCGCCCTCGGGGCAGAACACCGGGGAGCTGTTTTTT
cdr3_aa: CASSGAPSGQNTGELFF

v_call: TRBV29-1
clone_size: NA
d_call: NA
j_call: TRBJ1-1
cdr3_nt: TGCAGCGTTGAGCTGGGGGGCGTTGAAGCTTTCTTT
cdr3_aa: CSVELGGVEAFF

v_call: TRBV11-2
clone_size: NA
d_call: TRBD2
j_call: TRBJ2-1
cdr3_nt: TGTGCCAGCAGCTTAGTCCCAGCGGGGGTCTTGTACAATGAGCAGTTCTTC
cdr3_aa: CASSLVPAGVLYNEQFF

v_call: TRBV27
clone_size: NA
d_call: NA
j_call: TRBJ1-2
cdr3_nt: TGTGCCAGCAGTTATGGCATCCCTAACTATGGCTACACCTTC
cdr3_aa: CASSYGIPNYGYTF

v_call: TRBV7-8
clone_size: many
d_call: NA
j_call: TRBJ2-1
cdr3_nt: TGTGCCAGCAGCTTCGCGCTCTACAATGAGCAGTTCTTC
cdr3_aa: CASSFALYNEQFF

v_call: TRBV7-9
clone_size: NA
d_call: TRBD1
j_call: TRBJ2-1
cdr3_nt: TGTGCCAGCAGCCACCCGACAGGGGTTGGGCGCAATGAGCAGTTCTTC
cdr3_aa: CASSHPTGVGRNEQFF

v_call: TRBV4-2
clone_size: NA
d_call: NA
j_call: TRBJ2-2
cdr3_nt: TGTGCCAGCAGCCAAGATTGGAGCAGGGGGGTTACCGGGGAGCTGTTTTTT
cdr3_aa: CASSQDWSRGVTGELFF

v_call: TRBV10-3
clone_size: NA
d_call: NA
j_call: TRBJ2-7
cdr3_nt: TGTGCCACTACTCAGGGCTACGAGCAGTACTTC
cdr3_aa: CATTQGYEQYF

v_call: TRBV7-2
clone_size: NA
d_call: TRBD2
j_call: TRBJ2-1
cdr3_nt: TGTGCCAGCAGCCCCGGACTAGCTTGGGCCAATGAGCAGTTCTTC
cdr3_aa: CASSPGLAWANEQFF

v_call: TRBV12-5
clone_size: NA
d_call: NA
j_call: TRBJ1-1
cdr3_nt: TGTGCTAGTGGTTTGGTCTCCAGACTTATGCGGGGGGTAACTGAAGCTTTCTTT
cdr3_aa: CASGLVSRLMRGVTEAFF

v_call: TRBV9
clone_size: NA
d_call: NA
j_call: TRBJ2-1
cdr3_nt: TGTGCCAGCAGCGTAGCCAGTGAGCAGTTCTTC
cdr3_aa: CASSVASEQFF

v_call: TRBV19
clone_size: NA
d_call: NA
j_call: TRBJ1-2
cdr3_nt: TGTGCCAGTAGTATAGATGAAAGGACAGAAGCTAACTATGGCTACACCTTC
cdr3_aa: CASSIDERTEANYGYTF

v_call: TRBV11-2
clone_size: few
d_call: NA
j_call: TRBJ1-1
cdr3_nt: TGTGCCAGCAGCCCGCCCGATGGAATGGAAGGTGAAGCTTTCTTT
cdr3_aa: CASSPPDGMEGEAFF

v_call: TRBV7-9
clone_size: many
d_call: NA
j_call: TRBJ1-1
cdr3_nt: TGTGCCAGCAGCCCTCTGACCTCGTGGAGCACTGAAGCTTTCTTT
cdr3_aa: CASSPLTSWSTEAFF

v_call: TRBV6-5
clone_size: few
d_call: NA
j_call: TRBJ1-2
cdr3_nt: TGTGCCAGCAGTTACCACCAGGAGATCTCTAACTATGGCTACACCTTC
cdr3_aa: CASSYHQEISNYGYTF

v_call: TRBV6-5
clone_size: NA
d_call: NA
j_call: TRBJ1-2
cdr3_nt: TGTGCCAGCAGTTACTTACGCCAAGATAGCCCTAACTATGGCTACACCTTC
cdr3_aa: CASSYLRQDSPNYGYTF

v_call: TRBV6-5
clone_size: many
d_call: NA
j_call: TRBJ1-1
cdr3_nt: TGTGCCAGCAGTAGCTACAGGAACACTGAAGCTTTCTTT
cdr3_aa: CASSSYRNTEAFF

v_call: TRBV6-2/TRBV6-3
clone_size: few
d_call: NA
j_call: TRBJ2-4
cdr3_nt: TGTGCCAGCAGTTACGAAGCAGGGTGGAACATTCAGTACTTC
cdr3_aa: CASSYEAGWNIQYF

v_call: TRBV5-1
clone_size: NA
d_call: NA
j_call: TRBJ2-7
cdr3_nt: TGCGCCAGCAGCTTGGAGCCTATTACCTACGAGCAGTACTTC
cdr3_aa: CASSLEPITYEQYF

v_call: TRBV19
clone_size: few
d_call: NA
j_call: TRBJ1-1
cdr3_nt: TGTGCCAGTAGTATAGAGGGTGGAGCTTTCTTT
cdr3_aa: CASSIEGGAFF

v_call: TRBV10-2
clone_size: few
d_call: NA
j_call: TRBJ2-5
cdr3_nt: TGCGCCAGCGGGGGCTGGGGGATTGGAGAGACCCAGTACTTC
cdr3_aa: CASGGWGIGETQYF

v_call: TRBV7-2
clone_size: many
d_call: NA
j_call: TRBJ2-5
cdr3_nt: TGTGCCAGCAGCTTAGCGGGGGGGCCAGGGGAGACCCAGTACTTC
cdr3_aa: CASSLAGGPGETQYF

v_call: TRBV4-1
clone_size: NA
d_call: NA
j_call: TRBJ1-5
cdr3_nt: TGCGCCAGCACCCCGATCCCGGGGGAGAGACAGCCCCAGCATTTT
cdr3_aa: CASTPIPGERQPQHF

v_call: TRBV7-6
clone_size: NA
d_call: TRBD1
j_call: TRBJ1-1
cdr3_nt: TGTGCCAGCAGCTGGACAGGGTCGGACACTGAAGCTTTCTTT
cdr3_aa: CASSWTGSDTEAFF

v_call: TRBV9
clone_size: few
d_call: TRBD2
j_call: TRBJ2-1
cdr3_nt: TGTGCCAGCAGCGTAGGAAGCGGGGGGGTCCCTTACAATGAGCAGTTCTTC
cdr3_aa: CASSVGSGGVPYNEQFF

v_call: TRBV20-1
clone_size: NA
d_call: NA
j_call: TRBJ1-1
cdr3_nt: TGCAGTGCAAGAGGGGGACTAACAGGGGAAGCTTTCTTT
cdr3_aa: CSARGGLTGEAFF

v_call: TRBV10-3
clone_size: few
d_call: TRBD2
j_call: TRBJ2-3
cdr3_nt: TGTGCCATCAGGGATATAGCGGGGGCGGCCCGGGATACGCAGTATTTT
cdr3_aa: CAIRDIAGAARDTQYF